There are a few counts of the clone carrying this T cell receptor beta chain. TCRdb re-called the PCR reads via MiXCR. In the table there are about 14,000 clones, around 3.6% of which are singletons. The length of the CDR3 is 17 residues. V was trimmed by 0 bases and J by 4 bases, leaving 18 bases between them. Germline loops: CDR1 MNHEY, CDR2 SVGAGI. This sample is drawn from a study of metastatic and nonmetastatic thyroid tumors. Every patient was untreated before thyroid surgery. The chain is built from TRBV6-5 and TRBJ1-1; D not certain. The specimen was tumor tissue. The receptor comes from a female donor with papillary thyroid cancer or a benign thyroid nodule (not recorded which). Some clones in this sample may be carry-over from other donors' samples. The DNA for the CDR3 is TGTGCCAGCAGTTACTCGATTGAGGGAACGGGTGGCACTGAAGCTTTCTTT. Protein: CASSYSIEGTGGTEAFF.